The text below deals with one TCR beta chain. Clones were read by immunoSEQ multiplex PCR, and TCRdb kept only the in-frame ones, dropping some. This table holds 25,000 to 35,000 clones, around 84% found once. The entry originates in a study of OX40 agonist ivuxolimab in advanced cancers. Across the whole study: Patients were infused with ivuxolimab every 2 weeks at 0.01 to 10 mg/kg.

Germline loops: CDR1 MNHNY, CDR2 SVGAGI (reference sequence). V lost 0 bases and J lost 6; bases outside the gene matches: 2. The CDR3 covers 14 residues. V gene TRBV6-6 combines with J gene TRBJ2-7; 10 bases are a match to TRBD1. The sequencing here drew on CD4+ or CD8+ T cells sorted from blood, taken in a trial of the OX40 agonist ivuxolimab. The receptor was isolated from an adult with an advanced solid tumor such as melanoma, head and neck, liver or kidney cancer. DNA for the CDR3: TGTGCCAGCAGTTACTCCGGGACAGGGGTCGAGCAGTACTTC. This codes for CASSYSGTGVEQYF.